Detailed here is one T cell receptor (beta chain). The sample comes from a study of blood T cell repertoires in COVID-19. Study details: Samples came from the United States, Italy and Spain, spanning acute and convalescent COVID-19.

Sequencing was performed with immunoSEQ multiplex PCR; in TCRdb, only in-frame clones are kept and a portion is missing. The profile shows more than 200,000 clones, more than 70% of them singletons. Trimming removed 4 bases from V and 3 bases from J; junction bases left unmatched: 12. This CDR3 comprises 18 residues. Germline V lookup: CDR1 SGHDT, CDR2 YYEEEE. The receptor was derived from a woman between 40 and 55 years old with acute COVID-19. Sequencing was done on a sample of PBMCs or T cells enriched from blood (not recorded which). The genes are TRBV5-6 and TRBJ2-2, with 10 bases lining up with TRBD1. The CDR3 spells CASSIRRDRGGDTGELFF. The CDR3 DNA reads as TGTGCCAGCAGCATACGCCGGGACAGGGGAGGAGACACCGGGGAGCTGTTTTTT.